This TCR beta chain appears in the sequencing data of a study of blood T cell repertoires in COVID-19. Methods used by the authors: Quantification of nucleated cells was approximated via reference gene primer amplification. Data came from immunoSEQ multiplex PCR; TCRdb stores just in-frame clones and leaves some out. V, J and clone size are taken as reported in that table, and D and trimming were inferred from the DNA itself. Of around 260,000 clones in the sample, around nine tenths are singletons; the top ten hold approximately 5.1%. The germline V gene has CDR1 MNHEY and CDR2 SVGAGI. The CDR3 has 15 amino acids. The V end lost 0 bases, the J end lost 7 bases, and 15 bases lay between the germline ends.

Sequencing was done on a sample of peripheral blood. The chain employs TRBV6-5 and TRBJ1-1; D is possibly TRBD1 (5 bases). The source is a woman aged 60 to 75 with COVID-19, enrolled during active disease. This chain's CDR3 is CASSYSTWKDSEAFF. Here the CDR3 DNA reads TGTGCCAGCAGTTACTCGACTTGGAAAGACAGTGAAGCTTTCTTT.